This TCR beta chain comes out of a study of CD8 T cells in ankylosing spondylitis. The study's findings and limits: In ankylosing spondylitis blood, a motif of roughly 8 highly homologous TCR beta variants appeared characteristic. Relatively scarce in peripheral blood, disease-linked clones were CD8+. Significantly higher representation of disease-linked clones was reported for matched ankylosing spondylitis synovial fluid. Earlier reports found some motif variants in synovial fluid and blood in reactive arthritis.

Ten or more counts support this clonotype. The antigen is undetermined. A single record per CDR3 protein comes from TCRdb applying MiXCR to the 5' RACE reads. The table lists approximately 39,000 distinct CDR3 sequences, roughly 13% of them singletons. CDR3 length equals 13 residues. Trimming stripped 4 bases from V and 4 bases from J, with 10 bases between. From germline, CDR1 is LGHNA and CDR2 YSLEER. Material for sequencing was synovial fluid, either unsorted or a sorted T cell fraction (not recorded which). The sequence was obtained from a male donor with ankylosing spondylitis. V usage is TRBV4-3 and J usage is TRBJ1-2, with D maybe TRBD1 (5 bases). As DNA, the CDR3 is TGCGCCAGCAGCCTGTCGGGGGGCTATGGCTACACCTTC. Translation gives CASSLSGGYGYTF.